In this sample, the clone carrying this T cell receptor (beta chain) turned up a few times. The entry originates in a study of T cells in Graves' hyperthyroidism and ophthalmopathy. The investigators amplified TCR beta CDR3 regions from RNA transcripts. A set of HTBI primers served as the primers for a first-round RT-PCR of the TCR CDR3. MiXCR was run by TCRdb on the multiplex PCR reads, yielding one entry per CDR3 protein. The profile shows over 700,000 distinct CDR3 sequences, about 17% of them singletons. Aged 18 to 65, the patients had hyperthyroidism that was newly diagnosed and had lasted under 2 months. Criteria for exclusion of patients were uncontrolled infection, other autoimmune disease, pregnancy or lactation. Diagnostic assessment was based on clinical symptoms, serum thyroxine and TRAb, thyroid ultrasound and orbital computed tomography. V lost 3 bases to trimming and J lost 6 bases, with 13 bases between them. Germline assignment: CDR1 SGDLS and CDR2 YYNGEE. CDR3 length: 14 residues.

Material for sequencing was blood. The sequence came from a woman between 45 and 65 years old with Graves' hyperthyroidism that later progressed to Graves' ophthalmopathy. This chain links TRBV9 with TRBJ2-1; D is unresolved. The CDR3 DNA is TGTGCCAGCAGCGGGCCCTTTGGTGCCAATGAGCAGTTCTTC. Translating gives CASSGPFGANEQFF.